This T cell receptor (beta chain) stems from a study of blood T cell repertoires in COVID-19. At the level of the study: From the United States, Italy and Spain came samples of acute and convalescent COVID-19. In each case, the material was cDNA or gDNA derived from T cells, B-cell-depleted T cells, or PBMCs.

This clone was recorded only once. This CDR3 has 16 residues. J gave up 2 bases and V 2 bases, and 8 bases lay outside the gene matches. Per germline, CDR1 MDHEN and CDR2 SYDVKM. Original analysis: Amplification of reference gene primers provided the estimated nucleated cell counts. This table comes from immunoSEQ multiplex PCR, and its TCRdb copy is limited to in-frame clones, with some not included. For V, J and clone size, that table is used; D and trimming come from the DNA. This sample has 150,000 or so clones, with approximately 80% found just once. This sequence was found in a woman aged 55-69 years with acute or convalescent COVID-19. Sequencing was done on a sample of peripheral blood. The rearrangement uses TRBV28 and TRBJ1-2, with 7 bases lining up with TRBD1. The CDR3 DNA follows: TGTGCCAGCAGTTTAGTACAGGGGAAGGGGAACTATGGCTACACCTTC. It encodes CASSLVQGKGNYGYTF.